The following is a TCR beta chain sequence with its context. Its antigen is undetermined. This PCR relied on a set of 60 Vbeta primers and 13 Jbeta primers. TCRdb keeps only in-frame clones here, not all; method: immunoSEQ multiplex PCR. The data hold roughly 160,000 clones, with approximately 80% observed a single time. The entry originates in a study of cytomegalovirus exposure and HLA in healthy donors. About the research overall: One earlier analysis, a look at 180 million or so T cells, found 100 million to 130 million unique TCR beta sequences. Whole-study findings and limits: With further analysis later on, most CMV-associated TCR beta chains appeared HLA-restricted.

The donors (healthy individuals) were bone marrow donors. Deletions cut 9 bases from V and 5 bases from J, with 11 bases between. The CDR3 spans 12 residues. Germline CDR1 reads MDHEN; CDR2 reads SYDVKM. The chain couples TRBV28 to TRBJ1-3; D is possibly TRBD1 (6 bases). What was sequenced was PBMCs. The TCR comes from a woman aged 45-65 years in good health and CMV-seronegative. The CDR3 coding sequence is TGTGCCAGTTCTTGGGGGCGAAACACCATATATTTT. Translating gives CASSWGRNTIYF.